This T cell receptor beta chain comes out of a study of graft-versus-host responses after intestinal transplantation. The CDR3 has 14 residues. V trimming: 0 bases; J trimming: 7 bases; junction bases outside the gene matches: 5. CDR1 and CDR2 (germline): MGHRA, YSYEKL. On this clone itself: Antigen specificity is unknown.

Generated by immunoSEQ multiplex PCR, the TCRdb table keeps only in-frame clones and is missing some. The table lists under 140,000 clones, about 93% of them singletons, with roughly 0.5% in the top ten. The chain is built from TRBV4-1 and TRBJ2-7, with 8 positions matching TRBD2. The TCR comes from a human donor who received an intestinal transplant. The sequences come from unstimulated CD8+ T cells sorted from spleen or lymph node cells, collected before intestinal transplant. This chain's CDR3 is CASSQDSREDEQYF. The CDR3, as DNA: TGCGCCAGCAGCCAAGACTCGCGGGAGGATGAGCAGTACTTC.